This is a list of T cell receptor beta chains from one sample in a study of shared clonotypes between healthy human individuals. Here immunoSEQ multiplex PCR was the method, and the copy in TCRdb shows in-frame clones only, minus some. The sample holds about 2.2 million clones, around 95% seen once. Sequencing was carried out using naive CD8+ T cells from PBMCs. These receptors came from a man aged 18 to 30 in good health. Some clones in this sample may be carry-over from other donors' samples. Both conserved end residues are part of each CDR3. The D gene is left open where the match is weak. Size is stated for part of the rows, as once, few or many counts, or as a class when the clone is expanded.

J gene | V gene | clone size | CDR3 length | D gene | CDR3 DNA | CDR3 protein
TRBJ2-3 | TRBV6-5 | once | 16 | TRBD2 | TGTGCCAGCAGTTACAGGTCGACTAGCAGCACAGATACGCAGTATTTT | CASSYRSTSSTDTQYF
TRBJ2-6 | TRBV15 | once | 16 | NA | TGTGCCACCAGCAGAGGTCTAAGCTCTGGGGCCAACGTCCTGACTTTC | CATSRGLSSGANVLTF
TRBJ1-1 | TRBV10-3 | NA | 12 | NA | TGTGCCATCAGTGACGGTACCACTGAAGCTTTCTTT | CAISDGTTEAFF
TRBJ1-1 | TRBV5-1 | few | 13 | NA | TGCGCCAGCAGCACGGGACGGAACACTGAAGCTTTCTTT | CASSTGRNTEAFF
TRBJ1-1 | TRBV4-1 | NA | 13 | NA | TGCGCCAGCAGCCAAGACAGGGGCACTGAAGCTTTCTTT | CASSQDRGTEAFF
TRBJ2-2 | TRBV5-1 | NA | 16 | TRBD1 | TGCGCCAGCAGCTTGGCCCACAGGGGAGACACCGGGGAGCTGTTTTTT | CASSLAHRGDTGELFF
TRBJ2-7 | TRBV4-3 | NA | 16 | NA | TGCGCCAGCAGCCAAGTGGTGGAGGGGGACTCCTACGAGCAGTACTTC | CASSQVVEGDSYEQYF
TRBJ2-7 | TRBV5-4 | NA | 16 | TRBD2 | TGTGCCAGCAGCTTTTACGGGACTAGCAAATCCTACGAGCAGTACTTC | CASSFYGTSKSYEQYF
TRBJ2-3 | TRBV2 | NA | 16 | TRBD2 | TGTGCCAGCAGTTCCCCGGGGGGACTAGCTCAATATACGCAGTATTTT | CASSSPGGLAQYTQYF
TRBJ2-7 | TRBV2 | NA | 14 | NA | TGTGCCAGCAGTGACTCCGGGGTTGCTTACGAGCAGTACTTC | CASSDSGVAYEQYF
TRBJ2-3 | TRBV9 | NA | 14 | NA | TGTGCCAGCAGCGTAGGTCGACCCACAGATACGCAGTATTTT | CASSVGRPTDTQYF
TRBJ2-7 | TRBV19 | NA | 18 | TRBD2 | TGTGCCAGTAGTGGGTCTAGCGGTCCGTCCTTGAGTCGGAACGAGCAGTACTTC | CASSGSSGPSLSRNEQYF
TRBJ1-1 | TRBV7-6 | NA | 16 | NA | TGTGCCAGCAGCTTGATCGGGCCGCACGGACAGCTTGAAGCTTTCTTT | CASSLIGPHGQLEAFF
TRBJ2-1 | TRBV7-9 | NA | 15 | TRBD2 | TGTGCCAGCAGCTTCGGGACTAGCGGTAACAATGAGCAGTTCTTC | CASSFGTSGNNEQFF
TRBJ2-7 | TRBV6-5 | NA | 15 | TRBD2 | TGTGCCAGCAGTTACTCGAGGAGCGGGAGCTACGAGCAGTACTTC | CASSYSRSGSYEQYF
TRBJ1-2 | TRBV9 | NA | 15 | NA | TGTGCCAGCAGCCCCCTTGCGAAGGCTAACTATGGCTACACCTTC | CASSPLAKANYGYTF
TRBJ2-2 | TRBV27 | once | 15 | NA | TGTGCCAGCAGTTTAGTGGGAGCGAACACCGGGGAGCTGTTTTTT | CASSLVGANTGELFF
TRBJ2-3 | TRBV5-4 | once | 14 | NA | TGTGCCAGCAGCTTTGTGGGAGGTGTAGATACGCAGTATTTT | CASSFVGGVDTQYF